The 27 T cell receptor beta chains presented below share a single source sample, sequenced in a study of blood T cell repertoires in COVID-19. Sequencing was performed with immunoSEQ multiplex PCR; in TCRdb, only in-frame clones are kept and a portion is missing. In the table there are 220,000 or so clones, 90% of which are singletons. Material for sequencing was PBMCs or T cells enriched from blood (not recorded which). The source of these receptors is a man aged 25-45 years who had been exposed to COVID-19.

The chain employs TRBV3-1 (or the pseudogene TRBV3-2) and TRBJ1-2, with D hard to call. With 4 bases removed from V and 8 bases from J, the gap between germline ends came to 20 bases. The CDR3 runs to 15 residues. Germline V gene lookup returns CDR1 LGHDT and CDR2 YNNKEL (reference sequence). The CDR3 protein is CASSPATWPPRGYTF. The CDR3 region has the DNA TGTGCCAGCAGCCCCGCCACATGGCCCCCGAGGGGCTACACCTTC.

The chain combines TRBV2 with TRBJ1-2, with a possible D match to TRBD1 (6 bases). Germline-derived CDR1 and CDR2 are SNHLY and FYNNEI. V was clipped by 4 bases and J by 2 bases, with 17 bases between them. This CDR3 comprises 16 residues. CDR3 loop: CASSVEQPDSNYGYTF. In nucleotides, the CDR3 is TGTGCCAGCAGTGTCGAACAACCGGACAGCAACTATGGCTACACCTTC. The variable domain in full, completed from reference TRBV2 and TRBJ1-2, reads EPEVTQTPSHQVTQMGQEVILRCVPISNHLYFYWYRQILGQKVEFLVSFYNNEISEKSEIFDDQFSVERPDGSNFTLKIRSTKLEDSAMYFCASSVEQPDSNYGYTFGSGTRLTVV.

The chain uses TRBV11-3 and TRBJ2-2; 11 positions match TRBD1. Germline V gene lookup returns CDR1 SGHNT and CDR2 YENEEA. Trimming at V came to 2 bases and at J to 3 bases, leaving 2 bases not matched to a gene. The CDR3 length is 16 residues. CDR3 sequence reads: CASSLWDRGDTGELFF. CDR3 bases: TGTGCCAGCAGCTTATGGGACAGGGGGGACACCGGGGAGCTGTTTTTT.

The chain links TRBV29-1 to TRBJ2-7, with a tentative D call TRBD2 (7 bases). Germline CDR1 is SQVTM and CDR2 is ANQGSEA. Trimming removed 3 bases from V and 4 bases from J, with 16 bases in between. This CDR3 spans 14 amino acids. The CDR3 DNA reads as TGCAGCGTTGATTTCGGGGGGCGGGGGTACGAGCAGTACTTC. Protein product: CSVDFGGRGYEQYF.

The genes are TRBV6-1 and TRBJ1-6; 8 positions agree with TRBD1. The V segment lost 3 bases and the J segment 7 bases; nucleotides outside the gene matches: 8. Per germline, CDR1 MNHNS and CDR2 SASEGT. This CDR3 has 16 residues. In nucleotides, the CDR3 is TGTGCCAGCAGTGAGTACTCCGGGACAGGCAATTCACCCCTCCACTTT. It encodes CASSEYSGTGNSPLHF.

The gene calls are TRBV4-1 and TRBJ2-1, with D hard to call. The CDR3 spans 13 residues. Germline CDR1 and CDR2: MGHRA and YSYEKL. V dropped 2 bases and J dropped 5 bases, with 7 bases sitting between them. The CDR3 loop is CASSQRLDNEQFF. The CDR3 DNA is TGCGCCAGCAGCCAACGCCTAGACAATGAGCAGTTCTTC.

This clone was recorded once. The chain has TRBV13 and TRBJ2-5; D ambiguous. CDR1 is PRHDT, CDR2 FYEKMQ, per germline (reference sequence). The CDR3 covers 12 residues. The ends were cut back, 2 bases at V and 1 base at J, with 2 bases in the middle. CDR3 DNA sequence: TGTGCCAGCAGCTTACTCCAAGAGACCCAGTACTTC. Protein product: CASSLLQETQYF.

The chain couples TRBV23-1 to TRBJ2-2; tentative D call: TRBD1 (6 bases). Being an ORF, TRBV23-1 has a function that is uncertain. This CDR3 is 16 amino acids long. Trimming shortened V by 4 bases and J by 3 bases, and 15 bases separated the two germline ends. CDR3 DNA sequence: TGCGCCAGCAGTCTTTACCGACAGGAAGACACCGGGGAGCTGTTTTTT. Protein product: CASSLYRQEDTGELFF.

V gene TRBV7-3 combines with J gene TRBJ2-5; 11 nucleotides line up with TRBD2. This CDR3 contains 18 residues. The germline gives CDR1 SGHTA, CDR2 FQGTGA. With V trimmed by 4 bases and J by 1 base, 11 bases remained unmatched. The CDR3, as DNA: TGTGCCAGCAGCTCCCAGGCCTATAGCGGGGGGGCCCAAGAGACCCAGTACTTC. This gives the protein CASSSQAYSGGAQETQYF.

The chain combines TRBV2 with TRBJ1-2; D perhaps matches TRBD1 (6 bases). With 2 bases removed from V and 2 bases from J, the gap between germline ends came to 12 bases. In germline, CDR1 is SNHLY, CDR2 FYNNEI. The CDR3 sequence is 15 residues long. The CDR3 protein is CASSEFWGPNYGYTF. The CDR3 nucleotides are TGTGCCAGCAGTGAATTTTGGGGGCCAAACTATGGCTACACCTTC. Full variable domain (outside the CDR3, taken from reference TRBV2 and TRBJ1-2): EPEVTQTPSHQVTQMGQEVILRCVPISNHLYFYWYRQILGQKVEFLVSFYNNEISEKSEIFDDQFSVERPDGSNFTLKIRSTKLEDSAMYFCASSEFWGPNYGYTFGSGTRLTVV.

V and J are TRBV9 and TRBJ1-6, with 10 positions matching TRBD1. CDR1 and CDR2 (germline): SGDLS, YYNGEE. The V segment lost 0 bases and the J segment 10 bases; nucleotides outside the gene matches: 4. The CDR3 is 15 residues long. The CDR3 bases are TGTGCCAGCAGCGTAGGGGACAGGGGACAATCACCCCTCCACTTT. Translation gives CASSVGDRGQSPLHF. Based on the CDR3 plus reference TRBV9 and TRBJ1-6, the full variable domain is DSGVTQTPKHLITATGQRVTLRCSPRSGDLSVYWYQQSLDQGLQFLIQYYNGEERAKGNILERFSAQQFPDLHSELNLSSLELGDSALYFCASSVGDRGQSPLHFGNGTRLTVT.

The chain is built from TRBV5-1 and TRBJ2-5; D is undetermined. V lost 0 bases, J lost 2 bases, and 11 bases lay in between. Germline assignment: CDR1 SGHRS and CDR2 YFSETQ. The CDR3 totals 15 residues. DNA for the CDR3: TGCGCCAGCAGCTTGGAAGTGGGCAGTCAAGAGACCCAGTACTTC. Protein product: CASSLEVGSQETQYF.

The genes are TRBV7-2 and TRBJ2-7, with TRBD1 as a possible D gene (5 bases). V was shortened by 8 bases and J by 5 bases, with 22 bases between the two germline ends. Germline loops: CDR1 SGHTA, CDR2 FQGNSA. The CDR3 runs to 15 residues. CDR3 residues: CASGTTGPGLNEQYF. CDR3 in DNA: TGTGCCAGCGGAACAACAGGTCCCGGTCTCAACGAGCAGTACTTC.

The chain couples TRBV5-4 to TRBJ1-1, with D maybe TRBD1 (5 bases). There are 14 residues in the CDR3. Germline CDR1 and CDR2: SGHNT and YYREEE (reference sequence). Trimming took off 0 bases at V and 5 bases at J, with 11 bases between the two ends. In nucleotides, the CDR3 is TGTGCCAGCAGCTTGGTGGGGGGTGGGACTGAAGCTTTCTTT. Its translation is CASSLVGGGTEAFF.

The chain carries TRBV15 and TRBJ2-5, with 7 bases aligning to TRBD1. J lost 4 bases, V lost 1 base, and 9 bases had no gene match. From germline, CDR1 is LNHNV and CDR2 YYDKDF (reference sequence). This CDR3 spans 16 amino acids. Here the CDR3 reads CATSRVGRGRGETQYF. As DNA, the CDR3 is TGTGCCACCAGCAGAGTTGGTAGGGGGCGAGGAGAGACCCAGTACTTC.

The chain joins TRBV7-2 to TRBJ2-6; D may be TRBD1 (5 bases). V was trimmed by 5 bases and J by 0 bases, leaving 8 bases between them. The V gene's germline CDR1 is SGHTA and CDR2 FQGNSA. This CDR3 has 15 amino acids. The CDR3 is CASSAQGSGANVLTF. The CDR3 bases are TGTGCCAGCAGCGCCCAGGGCTCTGGGGCCAACGTCCTGACTTTC.

This clone was recorded a few times. The V call is TRBV19, the J call TRBJ2-7; TRBD1 aligns across 8 bases. This CDR3 spans 15 amino acids. The germline V gene encodes CDR1 LNHDA and CDR2 SQIVND (reference sequence). Trimming removed 4 bases from V and 3 bases from J; junction bases left unmatched: 8. CDR3 loop: CASSTYKQGGYEQYF. Here the CDR3 DNA reads TGTGCCAGTAGTACCTACAAACAGGGGGGCTACGAGCAGTACTTC.

The chain recombines TRBV27 with TRBJ1-5; TRBD1 matches 8 bases. The CDR3 totals 13 residues. Per the germline V gene, CDR1 is MNHEY and CDR2 is SMNVEV (reference sequence). V was clipped by 3 bases and J by 7 bases; unmatched bases: 2. The CDR3 protein is CASSFDRGQPQHF. The CDR3 nucleotides are TGTGCCAGCAGTTTCGACAGGGGCCAGCCCCAGCATTTT.

V and J are TRBV5-1 and TRBJ2-7, with D possibly TRBD1 on 5 matching bases. The CDR3 runs 14 residues. V gave up 0 bases and J gave up 7 bases, with 14 bases separating them. From germline, CDR1 is SGHRS and CDR2 YFSETQ. Here the CDR3 reads CASSLEARAQEQYF. CDR3 in DNA: TGCGCCAGCAGCTTGGAGGCCAGGGCTCAAGAGCAGTACTTC. The variable domain in full, completed from reference TRBV5-1 and TRBJ2-7, reads KAGVTQTPRYLIKTRGQQVTLSCSPISGHRSVSWYQQTPGQGLQFLFEYFSETQRNKGNFPGRFSGRQFSNSRSEMNVSTLELGDSALYLCASSLEARAQEQYFGPGTRLTVT.

This clone was seen a single time. This chain links TRBV5-1 with TRBJ1-6; 9 bases fit TRBD1. Trimming removed 7 bases from V and 9 bases from J; junction bases left unmatched: 8. Germline V CDR1 and CDR2: SGHRS, YFSETQ. The CDR3 is 14 residues long. The CDR3 spells CASRGTGLGSPLHF. CDR3 nucleotide sequence: TGCGCCAGCCGCGGGACAGGGTTAGGTTCACCCCTCCACTTT.

This chain joins TRBV29-1 and TRBJ1-1; the match to TRBD1 covers 7 bases. The CDR3 extends over 13 amino acids. Looked up from germline, CDR1 is SQVTM and CDR2 is ANQGSEA. V lost 7 bases to trimming and J lost 4 bases; unmatched junction nucleotides: 9. In DNA form, the CDR3 reads TGCAGCGGATCGAACAGGGGCGGCACTGAAGCTTTCTTT. It specifies CSGSNRGGTEAFF.

The V gene is TRBV2, the J gene TRBJ2-1, with D uncertain. The CDR3 spans 14 residues. The ends were cut back, 7 bases at V and 0 bases at J, with 10 bases in the middle. Germline CDR1 and CDR2: SNHLY and FYNNEI. In DNA form, the CDR3 reads TGTGCCAGCATTGAGGAGAGCTCCTACAATGAGCAGTTCTTC. This translates into CASIEESSYNEQFF.

The rearrangement joins TRBV6-4 to TRBJ1-1; 7 positions match TRBD1. Germline CDR1 and CDR2: MRHNA and SNTAGT. After removal of 4 bases from V and 5 bases from J, the junction contained 4 bases not matched to a gene. The CDR3 spans 13 residues. For the CDR3, the DNA is TGTGCCAGCAGTGGGACAGGTATTACTGAAGCTTTCTTT. It translates to CASSGTGITEAFF.

The chain uses TRBV5-1 and TRBJ2-7; D ambiguous. There are 14 residues in the CDR3. Germline CDR1 SGHRS, CDR2 YFSETQ. Trimming left V 0 bases short and J 3 bases short, with 10 bases between. The CDR3 protein is CASSLVAGNYEQYF. CDR3 DNA sequence: TGCGCCAGCAGCTTGGTGGCAGGAAACTACGAGCAGTACTTC.

This clone was detected once. V is TRBV29-1 and J is TRBJ2-7; TRBD1 matches 12 bases. Germline CDR1 is SQVTM and CDR2 is ANQGSEA. Trimming at V came to 4 bases and at J to 4 bases, leaving 11 bases not matched to a gene. This CDR3 comprises 16 residues. The CDR3 loop is CSVVFAGQGARYEQYF. The CDR3 region has the DNA TGCAGCGTTGTGTTTGCGGGACAGGGGGCGCGGTACGAGCAGTACTTC.

The chain recombines TRBV2 with TRBJ1-2; tentative D call: TRBD1 (6 bases). Germline loops: CDR1 SNHLY, CDR2 FYNNEI. Between the trimmed V and J ends, which lost 4 bases and 4 bases, there was a span of 13 bases. The length of the CDR3 is 14 residues. Here the CDR3 reads CASSAPGGLYGYTF. CDR3 nucleotide sequence: TGTGCCAGCAGTGCTCCGGGGGGGCTCTATGGCTACACCTTC.

V is TRBV5-6 and J is TRBJ1-1; possibly TRBD1 for D (5 bases). Germline V lookup: CDR1 SGHDT, CDR2 YYEEEE. Between the trimmed V and J ends, which lost 1 base and 8 bases, there was a span of 9 bases. This CDR3 is built from 12 residues. CDR3 nucleotide sequence: TGTGCCAGCAGCTTGCCCAGGGCCGAAGCTTTCTTT. Its protein product is CASSLPRAEAFF.